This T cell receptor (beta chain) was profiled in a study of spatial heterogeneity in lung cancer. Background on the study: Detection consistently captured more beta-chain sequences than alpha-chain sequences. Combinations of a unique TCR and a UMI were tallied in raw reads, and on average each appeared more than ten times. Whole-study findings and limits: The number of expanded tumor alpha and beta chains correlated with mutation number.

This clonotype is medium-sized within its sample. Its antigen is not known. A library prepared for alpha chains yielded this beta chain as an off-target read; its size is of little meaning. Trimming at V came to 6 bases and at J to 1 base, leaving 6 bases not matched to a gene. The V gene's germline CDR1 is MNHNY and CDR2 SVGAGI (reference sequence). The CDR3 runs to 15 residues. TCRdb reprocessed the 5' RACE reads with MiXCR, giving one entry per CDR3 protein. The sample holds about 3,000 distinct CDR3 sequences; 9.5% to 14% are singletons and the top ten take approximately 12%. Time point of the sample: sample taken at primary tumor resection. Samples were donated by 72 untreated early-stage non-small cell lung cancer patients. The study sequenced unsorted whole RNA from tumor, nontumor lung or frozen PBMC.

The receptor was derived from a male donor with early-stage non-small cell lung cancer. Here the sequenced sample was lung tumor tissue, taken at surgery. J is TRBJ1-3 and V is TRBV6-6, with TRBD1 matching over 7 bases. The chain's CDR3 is CASRTGTESGNTIYF. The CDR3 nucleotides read TGTGCCAGCAGGACCGGGACAGAGTCTGGAAACACCATATATTTT.